The 2 T cell receptor beta chains given below trace back to one sample, sequenced in a study of PD-1 blockade in classical Hodgkin lymphoma. Here immunoSEQ multiplex PCR was the method, and the copy in TCRdb shows in-frame clones only, minus some. The sample lists about 98,000 clones, roughly 76% occurring once. Each patient relapsed following autologous stem cell transplantation, and prior brentuximab vedotin exposure differed. The specimen comprised peripheral blood mononuclear cells (PBMCs), sampled before the second cycle of nivolumab. These receptors came from a human donor with classical Hodgkin lymphoma.

The gene calls are TRBV5-1 and TRBJ2-3; TRBD1 might be the D (5 bases). The germline V gene has CDR1 SGHRS and CDR2 YFSETQ. The CDR3 totals 14 residues. V lost 1 base, J lost 3 bases, and 9 bases lay in between. CDR3 DNA: TGCGCCAGCAGCTTGCAGGGTTCGACAGATACGCAGTATTTT. Its translation: CASSLQGSTDTQYF.

V usage is TRBV29-1 and J usage is TRBJ2-7, with 12 bases that match TRBD2. Trimming removed 4 bases from V and 3 bases from J; junction bases left unmatched: 1. The CDR3 is made up of 13 amino acids. The germline V gene encodes CDR1 SQVTM and CDR2 ANQGSEA. The CDR3 DNA reads TGCAGCGTTGTGACTAGCGGGAGCTACGAGCAGTACTTC. This codes for CSVVTSGSYEQYF.